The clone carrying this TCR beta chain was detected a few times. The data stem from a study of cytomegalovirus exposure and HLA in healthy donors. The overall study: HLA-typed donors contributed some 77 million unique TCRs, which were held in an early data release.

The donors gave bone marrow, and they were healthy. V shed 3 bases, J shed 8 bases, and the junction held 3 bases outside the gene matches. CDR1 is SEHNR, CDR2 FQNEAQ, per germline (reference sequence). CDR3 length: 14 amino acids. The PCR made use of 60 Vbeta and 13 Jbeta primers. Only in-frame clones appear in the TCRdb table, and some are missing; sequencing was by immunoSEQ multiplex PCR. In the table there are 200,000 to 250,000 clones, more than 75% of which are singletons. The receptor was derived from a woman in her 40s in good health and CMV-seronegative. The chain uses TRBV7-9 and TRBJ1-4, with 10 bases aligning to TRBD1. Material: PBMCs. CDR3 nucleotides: TGTGCCAGCAGCTTCCGGGACAGGGGCGAAAAACTGTTTTTT. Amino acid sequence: CASSFRDRGEKLFF.